A single TCR beta chain is shown here with its context. Its specificity is not known. The sample originates from a study of cytotoxic CD8 clonotypes in ibrutinib-treated CLL. Overall study context: Across the patients, 10 to 11 were relapsed/refractory, roughly 15 treatment-naive and roughly 18 IGHV unmutated. Productive templates averaged approximately 250,000 per sample, and productive rearrangements 90,000 to 100,000. Study-level results: Stable or contracted on treatment, public clonotypes were also uncommon.

Sequenced by immunoSEQ multiplex PCR; TCRdb stores in-frame clones only, minus some. The top ten hold just over 20% of the sample, which has roughly 49,000 clones, around four fifths seen once. Cryopreserved PBMCs yielded about 2.1 micrograms of genomic DNA for TCR beta libraries. Trimming removed 2 bases from V and 4 bases from J, with 12 bases in between. CDR3 length: 15 residues. Germline V gene lookup returns CDR1 SGHRS and CDR2 YFSETQ. The source was PBMCs, collected after 24 months of ibrutinib treatment. The chain employs TRBV5-1 and TRBJ2-2; D might be TRBD2 (6 bases). The sequence was obtained from a human donor with chronic lymphocytic leukemia. The CDR3 sequence is CASSFGGAATGELFF. The CDR3 DNA reads as TGCGCCAGCAGCTTCGGCGGGGCTGCCACCGGGGAGCTGTTTTTT.